This T cell receptor beta chain was recovered during a study of long-term antiretroviral therapy in people with HIV. Per germline, CDR1 SQVTM and CDR2 ANQGSEA. The V gene end was trimmed by 3 bases and the J gene end by 6 bases; junction bases not matched to a gene: 6. The CDR3 contains 13 residues. As concerns this clone: Its matching antigen is unknown.

The immunoSEQ assay was v3.0, run at survey level. This table comes from immunoSEQ multiplex PCR, and its TCRdb copy is limited to in-frame clones, with some not included. The table has some 33,000 clones, over 70% seen once. Study-level findings and limits: Whereas controls had wider CDR3 length ranges, HIV repertoires had narrower ones. Post-ART, diversity grew, though it stayed under transplant donor control levels. ART adherence was not documented, and neither viral resistance nor therapy changes had any data.

The sample consisted of unsorted PBMCs, taken 0.6 years after starting antiretroviral therapy. The chain couples TRBV29-1 to TRBJ2-7, with TRBD2 identical over 9 bases. The TCR sequence derives from a man younger than 30 with HIV. The CDR3 is CSVDASGTSEQYF. CDR3 nucleotides: TGCAGCGTTGATGCTAGCGGGACGTCCGAGCAGTACTTC.